This passage covers 19 T cell receptor beta chains from one sample sequenced in a study of regulatory T cells in long-lasting Graves disease. Time point of the sample: persistent/refractory GD, antithyroid drugs over 5 years with positive TRAb. The TCR library was made from RNA that had been extracted from PBMCs in TRIzol. TCR beta libraries were built with iRepertoire HTBI primers and Arm-PCR of CDR3 regions. From the multiplex PCR reads, TCRdb called clonotypes with MiXCR, one entry per CDR3 protein. The sample has 650,000 to 850,000 distinct CDR3 sequences, around 32% seen once. This material consisted of peripheral blood mononuclear cells (PBMCs), taken when the disease was refractory, from a patient treated with antithyroid drugs. All receptors derive from a female donor with Graves disease.

The chain joins TRBV7-9 to TRBJ2-7, with unresolved D. The CDR3 extends over 15 amino acids. The germline CDR1 and CDR2 sequences are SEHNR and FQNEAQ (reference sequence). Trimming took off 1 base at V and 0 bases at J, with 10 bases between the two ends. As DNA, the CDR3 is TGTGCCAGCAGCTTAGGGCAGGAACGCTCCTACGAGCAGTACTTC. It translates to CASSLGQERSYEQYF. Based on the CDR3 plus reference TRBV7-9 and TRBJ2-7, the full variable domain is DTGVSQNPRHKITKRGQNVTFRCDPISEHNRLYWYRQTLGQGPEFLTYFQNEAQLEKSRLLSDRFSAERPKGSFSTLEIQRTEQGDSAMYLCASSLGQERSYEQYFGPGTRLTVT.

This clonotype has at least ten counts. The V call is TRBV11-2, the J call TRBJ1-1; D call uncertain. CDR3 length: 14 amino acids. Germline-derived CDR1 and CDR2 are SGHAT and FQNNGV. V shed 3 bases and J shed 1 base, with 9 bases lying between them. CDR3 nucleotides: TGTGCCAGCAGCTTCGACCATCCGAACACTGAAGCTTTCTTT. It codes for CASSFDHPNTEAFF.

There are a few counts of this clonotype. The V and J genes are TRBV6-1 and TRBJ2-6; D not resolved. V dropped 5 bases and J dropped 4 bases, with 12 bases sitting between them. CDR3 length: 15 amino acids. CDR1 and CDR2 from the germline V gene are MNHNS and SASEGT. CDR3 nucleotides: TGTGCCAGCAGTATACGCAGAGTAGGGGCCAACGTCCTGACTTTC. Amino acid sequence: CASSIRRVGANVLTF.

In this sample, this clonotype turned up many times. This rearrangement joins TRBV20-1 to TRBJ2-7; TRBD2 is a possible D gene (6 bases). V lost 4 bases to trimming and J lost 3 bases, with 19 bases between them. Germline loops: CDR1 DFQATT, CDR2 SNEGSKA (reference sequence). The CDR3 loop spans 15 amino acids. This CDR3 is CSATSRDSEIYEQYF. DNA of the CDR3: TGCAGTGCTACAAGTCGGGACTCTGAAATCTACGAGCAGTACTTC.

The CDR3 sequence: CASTPRRLAGGNEQFF. The CDR3, as DNA: TGTGCCAGCACTCCTAGGAGACTAGCGGGAGGCAATGAGCAGTTCTTC. The gene calls are TRBV28 and TRBJ2-1; 13 nucleotides match TRBD2. CDR1 and CDR2 (germline): MDHEN, SYDVKM. V lost 7 bases, J lost 6 bases, and 9 bases stayed unmatched. This CDR3 has 16 residues.

V and J are TRBV6-1 and TRBJ2-5; TRBD2 agrees at 11 bases. This CDR3 comprises 17 residues. Germline V lookup: CDR1 MNHNS, CDR2 SASEGT. With V trimmed by 6 bases and J by 1 base, 10 bases remained unmatched. This CDR3 is CASRTIPGLAVQETQYF. Written as DNA, the CDR3 is TGTGCCAGCAGAACCATACCGGGACTAGCGGTCCAAGAGACCCAGTACTTC.

Only a few counts were recorded for this clonotype. The chain carries TRBV19 and TRBJ1-1, with D uncertain. Trimming took off 5 bases at V and 3 bases at J, with 13 bases between the two ends. Germline loops: CDR1 LNHDA, CDR2 SQIVND (reference sequence). The CDR3 loop spans 14 amino acids. CDR3: CASSLRPRDTEAFF. The CDR3 nucleotides are TGTGCCAGTAGTCTCCGTCCGAGGGACACTGAAGCTTTCTTT. Looking up the rest from reference TRBV19 and TRBJ1-1 gives the full variable domain: DGGITQSPKYLFRKEGQNVTLSCEQNLNHDAMYWYRQDPGQGLRLIYYSQIVNDFQKGDIAEGYSVSREKKESFPLTVTSAQKNPTAFYLCASSLRPRDTEAFFGQGTRLTVV.

This clonotype was seen a handful of times. V usage is TRBV27 and J usage is TRBJ1-6; the D is unclear. V lost 3 bases and J 5 bases, leaving 17 bases between the germline ends. The CDR3 runs to 17 residues. CDR1 is MNHEY, CDR2 SMNVEV, per germline (reference sequence). The CDR3 region is CASSFQVPLHNNSPLHF. In nucleotides, the CDR3 is TGTGCCAGCAGTTTTCAGGTTCCCCTCCATAATAATTCACCCCTCCACTTT.

This clonotype was seen a handful of times. The chain has TRBV10-3 and TRBJ2-7; D ambiguous. This CDR3 has 14 amino acids. V lost 3 bases and J 3 bases, leaving 12 bases between the germline ends. In germline, CDR1 is ENHRY, CDR2 SYGVKD. The CDR3 region is CAISDGRIGYEQYF. The CDR3, as DNA: TGTGCCATCAGTGACGGGCGGATCGGCTACGAGCAGTACTTC.

This clonotype was detected a few times. This chain uses TRBV5-1 with TRBJ1-2; tentative D call: TRBD1 (6 bases). The V end was cut by 2 bases, the J end by 6 bases, with 17 bases between. This CDR3 has 15 residues. Germline V gene data show CDR1 as SGHRS and CDR2 as YFSETQ. The CDR3 region is CASSFRLDSHDGYTF. In DNA, the CDR3 is TGCGCCAGCAGCTTTCGCTTGGACAGTCATGATGGCTACACCTTC.

CDR3 coding DNA: TGTGCCAGCAGCCACAGAGGGGTAGATACGCAGCCCCAGCATTTT. As protein: CASSHRGVDTQPQHF. The chain carries TRBV6-1 and TRBJ1-5; perhaps TRBD1 as D (5 bases). Trimming stripped 6 bases from V and 7 bases from J, with 19 bases between. CDR3 length: 15 amino acids. The germline V gene has CDR1 MNHNS and CDR2 SASEGT.

This clonotype has only a few counts. The chain employs TRBV27 and TRBJ1-5, with D perhaps matching TRBD1 (5 bases). The CDR3 covers 15 residues. The ends were cut back, 6 bases at V and 4 bases at J, with 16 bases in the middle. In germline, CDR1 is MNHEY, CDR2 SMNVEV (reference sequence). CDR3 amino acids: CASSLDRGLNQPQHF. CDR3 DNA: TGTGCCAGCAGCCTAGACAGAGGGCTAAATCAGCCCCAGCATTTT.

This clonotype was seen only once. The chain uses TRBV3-1 and TRBJ2-5, with D hard to call. The CDR3 is 14 residues long. Trimming took off 4 bases at V and 5 bases at J, with 14 bases between the two ends. Germline CDR1 and CDR2: LGHDT and YNNKEL (reference sequence). CDR3 DNA sequence: TGTGCCAGCAGCCTAACCTTCCCTGGGGAGACCCAGTACTTC. It specifies CASSLTFPGETQYF.

Only a few counts were recorded for this clonotype. The rearrangement uses TRBV27 and TRBJ2-2, with D unresolved. V lost 6 bases, J lost 4 bases, and 21 bases lay in between. The germline V gene has CDR1 MNHEY and CDR2 SMNVEV (reference sequence). The CDR3 covers 17 residues. Here the CDR3 DNA reads TGTGCCAGCAGCACCCCTTTAGAGGTGGATTGCACCGGGGAGCTGTTTTTT. As protein: CASSTPLEVDCTGELFF.

V and J are TRBV19 and TRBJ2-2, with D uncertain. This CDR3 has 15 amino acids. V was cut by 1 base and J by 0 bases, with 6 bases left in between. Per germline, CDR1 LNHDA and CDR2 SQIVND (reference sequence). In DNA, the CDR3 is TGTGCCAGTAGTATAGGCACAACGAACACCGGGGAGCTGTTTTTT. It yields the protein CASSIGTTNTGELFF.

The chain carries TRBV5-4 and TRBJ1-2; the match to TRBD1 covers 7 bases. The CDR3 covers 14 residues. CDR1 and CDR2 (germline): SGHNT, YYREEE (reference sequence). V shed 5 bases, J shed 2 bases, and the junction held 6 bases outside the gene matches. The CDR3 loop reads CASRHTGANYGYTF. CDR3 nucleotides: TGTGCCAGCAGACATACAGGGGCCAACTATGGCTACACCTTC.

The V call is TRBV27, the J call TRBJ1-1; no reliable D call. Germline loops: CDR1 MNHEY, CDR2 SMNVEV (reference sequence). The CDR3 length is 14 residues. The V end lost 2 bases, the J end lost 3 bases, and 10 bases lay between the germline ends. In DNA form, the CDR3 reads TGTGCCAGCAGTTTAGACGGGTCTGACACTGAAGCTTTCTTT. Its protein is CASSLDGSDTEAFF.

This rearrangement joins TRBV28 to TRBJ2-7, with TRBD1 identical over 7 bases. The germline V gene has CDR1 MDHEN and CDR2 SYDVKM. V shed 7 bases, J shed 2 bases, and the junction held 8 bases outside the gene matches. This CDR3 spans 14 amino acids. CDR3 bases: TGTGCCAGCAACTTGGGACAGAGACCCTACGAGCAGTACTTC. It specifies CASNLGQRPYEQYF.

The rearrangement uses TRBV6-1 and TRBJ1-5; no definite D call. V shed 3 bases and J shed 0 bases, with 18 bases lying between them. Per the germline V gene, CDR1 is MNHNS and CDR2 is SASEGT. This CDR3 has 18 residues. CDR3 loop: CASSDPEIDAYSNQPQHF. CDR3 nucleotide sequence: TGTGCCAGCAGTGATCCCGAAATAGACGCCTATAGCAATCAGCCCCAGCATTTT.